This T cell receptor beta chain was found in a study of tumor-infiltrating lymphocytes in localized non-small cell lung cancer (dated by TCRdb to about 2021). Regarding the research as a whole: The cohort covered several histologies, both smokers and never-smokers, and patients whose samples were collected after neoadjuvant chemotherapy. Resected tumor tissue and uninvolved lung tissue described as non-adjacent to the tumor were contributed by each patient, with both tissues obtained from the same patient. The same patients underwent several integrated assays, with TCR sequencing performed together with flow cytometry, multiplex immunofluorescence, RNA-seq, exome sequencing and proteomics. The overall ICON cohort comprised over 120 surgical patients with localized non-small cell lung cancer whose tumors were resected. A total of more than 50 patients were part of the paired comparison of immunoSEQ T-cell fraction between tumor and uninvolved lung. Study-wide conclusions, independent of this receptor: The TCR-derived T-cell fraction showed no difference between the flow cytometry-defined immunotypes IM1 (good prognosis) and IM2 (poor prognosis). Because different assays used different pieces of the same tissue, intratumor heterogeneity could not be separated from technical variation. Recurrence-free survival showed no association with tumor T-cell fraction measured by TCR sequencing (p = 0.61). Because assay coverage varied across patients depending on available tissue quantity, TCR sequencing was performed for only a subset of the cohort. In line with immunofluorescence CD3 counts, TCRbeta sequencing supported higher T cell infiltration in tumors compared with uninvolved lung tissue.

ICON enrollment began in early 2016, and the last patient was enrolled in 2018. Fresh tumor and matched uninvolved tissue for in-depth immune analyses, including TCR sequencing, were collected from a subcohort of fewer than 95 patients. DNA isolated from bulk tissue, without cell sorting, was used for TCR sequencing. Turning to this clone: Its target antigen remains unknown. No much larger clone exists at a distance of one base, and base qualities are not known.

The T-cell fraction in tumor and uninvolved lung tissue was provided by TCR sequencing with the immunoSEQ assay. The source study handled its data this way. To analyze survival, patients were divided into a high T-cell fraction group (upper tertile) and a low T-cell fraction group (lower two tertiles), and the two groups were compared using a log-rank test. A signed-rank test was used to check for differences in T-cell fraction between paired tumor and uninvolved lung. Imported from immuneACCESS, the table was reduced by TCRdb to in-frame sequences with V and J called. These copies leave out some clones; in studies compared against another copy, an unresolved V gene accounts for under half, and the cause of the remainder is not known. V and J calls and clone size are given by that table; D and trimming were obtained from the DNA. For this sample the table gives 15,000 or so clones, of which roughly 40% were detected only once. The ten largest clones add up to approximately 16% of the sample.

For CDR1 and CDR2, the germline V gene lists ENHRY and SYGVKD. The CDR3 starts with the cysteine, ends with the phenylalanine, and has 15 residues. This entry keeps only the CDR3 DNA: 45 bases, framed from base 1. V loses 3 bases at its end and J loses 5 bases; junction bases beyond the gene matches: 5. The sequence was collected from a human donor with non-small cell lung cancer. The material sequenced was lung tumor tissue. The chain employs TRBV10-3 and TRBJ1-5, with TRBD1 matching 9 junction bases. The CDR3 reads CAISEQGAGDQPQHF. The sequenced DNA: TGTGCCATCAGTGAACAGGGGGCGGGCGATCAGCCCCAGCATTTT.